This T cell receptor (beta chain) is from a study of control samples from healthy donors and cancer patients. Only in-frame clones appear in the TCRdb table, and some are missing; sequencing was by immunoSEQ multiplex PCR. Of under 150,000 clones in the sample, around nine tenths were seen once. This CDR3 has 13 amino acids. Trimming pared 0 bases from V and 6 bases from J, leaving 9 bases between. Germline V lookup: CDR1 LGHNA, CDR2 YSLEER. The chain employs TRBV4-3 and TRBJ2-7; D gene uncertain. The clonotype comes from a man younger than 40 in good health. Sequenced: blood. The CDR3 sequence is CASSQEVVAEQYF. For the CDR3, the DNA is TGCGCCAGCAGCCAAGAGGTTGTTGCCGAGCAGTACTTC.